This is a list of T cell receptor beta chains from one sample in a study of OX40 agonist ivuxolimab in advanced cancers. Sequencing was performed with immunoSEQ multiplex PCR; in TCRdb, only in-frame clones are kept and a portion is missing. The sample has 100,000 to 110,000 clones, less than 95% seen once. Sequencing used CD4+ or CD8+ T cells sorted from blood, obtained in a trial of the OX40 agonist ivuxolimab. Receptors were obtained from an adult with an advanced solid tumor such as melanoma, head and neck, liver or kidney cancer. CDR3s leave out the opening cysteine and the closing phenylalanine or tryptophan. The order of the fields is clone size, V gene, CDR3 protein. Size values are once, few and many counts, or a class for expanded clones, and some rows have none.

abundance: .; v_gene: TRBV2; CDR3aa: ASSQSTGTL
abundance: once; v_gene: TRBV7-3; CDR3aa: ASSLTDAGTEAF
abundance: .; v_gene: TRBV18; CDR3aa: ASSPGGSTDTQY
abundance: .; v_gene: TRBV5-5; CDR3aa: ACTGTGVRNEQF
abundance: .; v_gene: TRBV28; CDR3aa: ASSLIMTSGSYEQY
abundance: .; v_gene: TRBV2; CDR3aa: ASRATSSYGYT
abundance: .; v_gene: TRBV5-6; CDR3aa: ASSSHLSGRAGETQY
abundance: few; v_gene: TRBV5-1; CDR3aa: ASSNRDRGSNEQF
abundance: .; v_gene: TRBV5-1; CDR3aa: ASSLATNTEQF
abundance: .; v_gene: TRBV9; CDR3aa: ASSVGGEETQY